In its sample, the clone carrying this T cell receptor beta chain was seen a few times. Lactation, pregnancy, other autoimmune disease or uncontrolled infection led to exclusion of patients. It was RNA transcripts that yielded the amplified TCR beta CDR3 regions. The TCR CDR3 was amplified in a first-round RT-PCR using the HTBI primer set. TCRdb passed the multiplex PCR reads through MiXCR, listing each CDR3 protein once. This repertoire shows about 420,000 distinct CDR3 sequences, 15% to 18% found once; its top ten account for about 14%. The data are from a study of T cells in Graves' hyperthyroidism and ophthalmopathy. Germline V lookup: CDR1 KGHSH, CDR2 LQKENI. This CDR3 spans 15 amino acids. J gave up 7 bases and V 3 bases, and 8 bases lay outside the gene matches.

The sequenced sample was blood. The V gene is TRBV18, the J gene TRBJ2-2; TRBD1 agrees at 7 bases. The sequence was obtained from a woman aged 18 to 35 with Graves' hyperthyroidism. CDR3 loop: CASSPRTGEIGELFF. The CDR3 bases are TGTGCCAGCTCACCTCGGACAGGAGAAATCGGGGAGCTGTTTTTT.